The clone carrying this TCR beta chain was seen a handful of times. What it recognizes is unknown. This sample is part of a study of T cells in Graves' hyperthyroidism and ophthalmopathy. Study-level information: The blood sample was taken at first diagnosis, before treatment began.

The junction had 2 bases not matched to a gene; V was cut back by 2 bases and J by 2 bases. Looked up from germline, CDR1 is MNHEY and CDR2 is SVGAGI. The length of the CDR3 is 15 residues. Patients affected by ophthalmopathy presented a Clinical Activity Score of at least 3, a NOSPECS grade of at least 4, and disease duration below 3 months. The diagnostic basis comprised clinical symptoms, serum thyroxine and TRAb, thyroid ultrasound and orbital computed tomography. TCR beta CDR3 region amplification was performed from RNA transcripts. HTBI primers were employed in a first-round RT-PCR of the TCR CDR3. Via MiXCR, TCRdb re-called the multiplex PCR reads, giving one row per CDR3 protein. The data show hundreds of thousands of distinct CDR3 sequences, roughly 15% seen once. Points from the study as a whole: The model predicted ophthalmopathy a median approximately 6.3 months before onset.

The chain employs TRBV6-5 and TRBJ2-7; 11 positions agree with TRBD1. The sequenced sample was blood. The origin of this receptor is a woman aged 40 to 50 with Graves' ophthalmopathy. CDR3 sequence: CASSYRDRGAYEQYF. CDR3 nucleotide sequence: TGTGCCAGCAGTTACCGGGACAGGGGGGCCTACGAGCAGTACTTC.